The 12 T cell receptor beta chains given below trace back to one sample, sequenced in a study of blood T cell repertoires in COVID-19. The table came from immunoSEQ multiplex PCR; TCRdb's copy has only in-frame clones and leaves some out. The sample consists of some 400,000 clones, 80% to 90% of them appearing once. The sample comprised PBMCs or T cells enriched from blood (not recorded which). These receptor sequences come from a young man who had recovered from COVID-19.

This CDR3 reads CASSQDGSYNEQFF. The DNA of the CDR3 is TGTGCCAGCAGCCAAGATGGCTCGTACAATGAGCAGTTCTTC. The chain is built from TRBV4-2 and TRBJ2-1; the D is unclear. Per germline, CDR1 LGHNA and CDR2 YNFKEQ. The CDR3 has 14 amino acids. V was shortened by 0 bases and J by 4 bases, with 7 bases between the two germline ends.

The chain combines TRBV28 with TRBJ1-2; possible D gene TRBD1, 6 bases. CDR1 and CDR2 (germline): MDHEN, SYDVKM. Between the trimmed V and J ends, which lost 7 bases and 2 bases, there was a span of 11 bases. The CDR3 is 13 residues long. The CDR3, as DNA: TGTGCCAGCACGGCAGGGGTGAACTATGGCTACACCTTC. Translation gives CASTAGVNYGYTF.

V and J are TRBV7-9 and TRBJ1-2, with D possibly TRBD1 on 5 matching bases. Trimming took off 5 bases at V and 5 bases at J, with 12 bases between the two ends. This CDR3 is built from 13 residues. Germline V gene data show CDR1 as SEHNR and CDR2 as FQNEAQ (reference sequence). CDR3 loop: CASSVDSVYGYTF. The DNA for the CDR3 is TGTGCCAGCAGCGTTGACAGCGTTTATGGCTACACCTTC.

The genes are TRBV4-1 and TRBJ1-5; 8 bases are shared with TRBD1. Germline values: CDR1 MGHRA, CDR2 YSYEKL. Germline trimming cut 3 bases from V and 0 bases from J; bases unmatched to any gene: 4. CDR3 length equals 16 residues. The CDR3 region is CASSQTGVASNQPQHF. As DNA, the CDR3 is TGCGCCAGCAGCCAGACAGGGGTTGCTAGCAATCAGCCCCAGCATTTT.

This clone has a single count. The J gene is TRBJ2-1, the V gene TRBV28, with D possibly being TRBD2 (5 bases). Germline CDR1 is MDHEN and CDR2 is SYDVKM. This CDR3 has 16 amino acids. The V end was cut by 8 bases, the J end by 2 bases, with 19 bases between. The CDR3 DNA is TGTGCCAGCGGGTCGGTGTCTAGCAGCCCCTACAATGAGCAGTTCTTC. As protein: CASGSVSSSPYNEQFF.

The V gene is TRBV9, the J gene TRBJ1-1; 7 bases line up with TRBD1. The germline V gene encodes CDR1 SGDLS and CDR2 YYNGEE. The junction had 6 bases not matched to a gene; V was cut back by 0 bases and J by 1 base. The CDR3 consists of 16 residues. The CDR3 DNA is TGTGCCAGCAGCGTAGGGCGGGACAGACAGAACACTGAAGCTTTCTTT. Its translation is CASSVGRDRQNTEAFF.

As DNA, the CDR3 is TGTGCTAGTGGCATGTCAGGAGGCTATGGCTACACCTTC. It yields the protein CASGMSGGYGYTF. The chain uses TRBV12-5 and TRBJ1-2, with D hard to call. Germline V gene sequence: CDR1 LGHNT, CDR2 FRNRAP. This CDR3 contains 13 residues. Trimming shortened V by 6 bases and J by 4 bases, and 12 bases separated the two germline ends.

The chain uses TRBV5-8 and TRBJ1-2; maybe TRBD1 (5 bases). Germline V lookup: CDR1 SGHTS, CDR2 YDEGEE. V lost 4 bases, J lost 7 bases, and 17 bases lay in between. This CDR3 is 14 amino acids long. The CDR3 nucleotides read TGTGCCAGCAGCCGGGGGGGGAAGGAGAGTGGCTACACCTTC. Translation gives CASSRGGKESGYTF.

This clone appeared many times. V gene TRBV30 combines with J gene TRBJ1-6; 9 bases match TRBD1. Germline CDR1 reads GTSNPN; CDR2 reads SVGIG (reference sequence). V shed 3 bases and J 13 bases; nucleotides not matched to a gene: 10. This CDR3 spans 14 amino acids. CDR3 amino acids: CAWSGGTGRVPLHF. CDR3 in DNA: TGTGCCTGGAGCGGAGGGACAGGGAGGGTCCCCCTCCACTTT.

This sequence joins TRBV5-4 and TRBJ2-5; maybe TRBD2 (5 bases). Germline CDR1 SGHNT, CDR2 YYREEE (reference sequence). This CDR3 region has 15 residues. Trimming removed 1 base from V and 5 bases from J, with 15 bases in between. CDR3 in amino acids: CASSLSGWEKETQYF. The DNA for the CDR3 is TGTGCCAGCAGCTTGAGTGGGTGGGAGAAGGAGACCCAGTACTTC.

The chain carries TRBV5-1 and TRBJ2-7, with 8 bases matching TRBD2. Germline loops: CDR1 SGHRS, CDR2 YFSETQ. The J segment lost 6 bases and the V segment lost 1 base, leaving 9 bases of the junction unmatched. The CDR3 spans 15 residues. In DNA form, the CDR3 reads TGCGCCAGCAGCTTGAGCCCGGGAGGGCCCGTCGAGCAGTACTTC. Translated, it gives CASSLSPGGPVEQYF.

The V call is TRBV3-1 (or the pseudogene TRBV3-2), the J call TRBJ2-2, with TRBD2 identical over 11 bases. Per the germline V gene, CDR1 is LGHDT and CDR2 is YNNKEL (reference sequence). This CDR3 has 19 residues. The J segment lost 0 bases and the V segment lost 4 bases, leaving 10 bases of the junction unmatched. The CDR3 protein is CASSPRPRLAGTNTGELFF. For the CDR3, the DNA is TGTGCCAGCAGCCCGAGACCTAGACTAGCGGGAACGAACACCGGGGAGCTGTTTTTT.